These T cell receptor beta chains were read from a single sample in a study of blood T cell repertoires in COVID-19. Profiled with immunoSEQ multiplex PCR; TCRdb holds only in-frame clones, not every one. The sample has about 150,000 clones, around four fifths seen once; the top ten hold 2.2%. Sequenced sample: peripheral blood. The receptors derive from a man between 65 and 85 years old with acute or convalescent COVID-19. Both conserved end residues are part of each CDR3. D genes are given only for firm matches. Size tells how often a clone was seen (once, few, many) or the class of an expanded clone, and some rows leave it out.

abundance	d_gene	v_gene	len	j_gene	CDR3nt	CDR3aa
-	TRBD2	TRBV5-1	21	TRBJ2-1	TGCGCCAGCAGCTACTCCACAACCGTCCCGGGACTAGCGGGGGGGCCGTATGAGCAGTTCTTC	CASSYSTTVPGLAGGPYEQFF
-	-	TRBV11-1	15	TRBJ2-7	TGTGCCAGCAGTTTCACGGCCTTAACTACCTACGAGCAGTACTTC	CASSFTALTTYEQYF
few	-	TRBV6-5	14	TRBJ1-1	TGTGCCAGCAGGAGGGTCTCTATCCCCACTGAAGCTTTCTTT	CASRRVSIPTEAFF
-	TRBD1	TRBV28	15	TRBJ2-7	TGTGCCAGCAGCCACTCCGGGACAGGGTGGTACGAGCAGTACTTC	CASSHSGTGWYEQYF
-	TRBD1	TRBV29-1	14	TRBJ2-2	TGCAGCGTTGGGGACAGGGGGGTTCACGGGGAGCTGTTTTTT	CSVGDRGVHGELFF
-	-	TRBV18	13	TRBJ2-5	TGTGCCAGCTCATGGGCAGGGGAAGAGACCCAGTACTTC	CASSWAGEETQYF
-	-	TRBV5-4	14	TRBJ1-4	TGTGCCAGCAGCCCGGGAACGGGGAATGAAAAACTGTTTTTT	CASSPGTGNEKLFF
once	-	TRBV12-3/TRBV12-4	13	TRBJ1-2	TGTGCCAGCAGTCAGGCAGAGAACTATGGCTACACCTTC	CASSQAENYGYTF
-	TRBD1	TRBV30	14	TRBJ2-7	TGTGCCTGGAAGGTATCAGGGGGTGGGTACGAGCAGTACTTC	CAWKVSGGGYEQYF
-	TRBD2	TRBV6-6	16	TRBJ2-3	TGTGCCAGCAGTTATAGAAGGGCGGGAGTCCCAGATACGCAGTATTTT	CASSYRRAGVPDTQYF
-	TRBD1	TRBV5-1	15	TRBJ1-1	TGCGCCAGCAGCACCCGACAGGGAGGATTCACTGAAGCTTTCTTT	CASSTRQGGFTEAFF
-	TRBD1	TRBV6-6	14	TRBJ2-1	TGTGCCAGCAGTACCCGGGACAGGAATAATGAGCAGTTCTTC	CASSTRDRNNEQFF
-	TRBD1	TRBV19	15	TRBJ1-6	TGTGCCAGTAGTATGGTGACAGGGGATCGATCACCCCTCCACTTT	CASSMVTGDRSPLHF
-	-	TRBV14	15	TRBJ1-3	TGTGCCAGCAGCCCCCGGGGGACCTCTGGAAACACCATATATTTT	CASSPRGTSGNTIYF
-	TRBD2	TRBV20-1	17	TRBJ2-7	TGCAGTGCTAGTGGGGGGGCGGCTAGCGGGAGAAGGAACGAGCAGTACTTC	CSASGGAASGRRNEQYF
-	-	TRBV6-5	12	TRBJ1-5	TGTGCCAGCAGGACAGTTGATCAGCCCCAGCATTTT	CASRTVDQPQHF
-	-	TRBV9	15	TRBJ2-2	TGTGCCAGCAGCGCCGACAACGTGAACACCGGGGAGCTGTTTTTT	CASSADNVNTGELFF
-	-	TRBV6-5	14	TRBJ1-1	TGTGCCAGCAGATGGACCGGGGGGAACACTGAAGCTTTCTTT	CASRWTGGNTEAFF
-	TRBD2	TRBV7-9	16	TRBJ2-2	TGTGCCAGCAGTGCTCGGCTAGCGGGAAGGACCGGGGAGCTGTTTTTT	CASSARLAGRTGELFF
-	TRBD1	TRBV27	15	TRBJ1-6	TGTGCCAGCAGTTTTTCGACAGGGGATAATTCACCCCTCCACTTT	CASSFSTGDNSPLHF
-	TRBD1	TRBV19	15	TRBJ2-5	TGTGCCAGTAGTATTGGGCAGGGGGCCTGGGAGACCCAGTACTTC	CASSIGQGAWETQYF
-	-	TRBV10-2	13	TRBJ2-2	TGCGCCAGCAGTGAAGGGGGTCGCCGGGAGCTGTTTTTT	CASSEGGRRELFF
few	-	TRBV11-2	14	TRBJ2-7	TGTGCCAGCAGACCCTCCCGAGGTCGCCACGAGCAGTACTTC	CASRPSRGRHEQYF
-	TRBD2	TRBV30	18	TRBJ2-3	TGTGCCTGGACTAAGACTAGCGGGGGGGCCTTTGGCACAGATACGCAGTATTTT	CAWTKTSGGAFGTDTQYF
-	-	TRBV6-1	17	TRBJ2-3	TGTGCCAGCAGTGAAGCTCTCGGCGACTCCTGGGCAGATACGCAGTATTTT	CASSEALGDSWADTQYF
-	-	TRBV19	15	TRBJ2-7	TGTGCCAGTAGCGCCCTCGGTAGCAGATCCTACGAGCAGTACTTC	CASSALGSRSYEQYF
-	-	TRBV6-5	15	TRBJ1-5	TGTGCCAGCAGTTACTCCGCCATATCAGAACAGCCCCAGCATTTT	CASSYSAISEQPQHF
-	TRBD2	TRBV2	14	TRBJ2-7	TGTGCCAGCACCCCGTCGGGGGGTCCCTACGAGCAGTACTTC	CASTPSGGPYEQYF
-	-	TRBV29-1	12	TRBJ2-2	TGCAGCGGGGGGCGAGACACCGGGGAGCTGTTTTTT	CSGGRDTGELFF
-	-	TRBV19	14	TRBJ2-3	TGTGCCAGTAGTCCGAAACCAGGGGTGGATACGCAGTATTTT	CASSPKPGVDTQYF
-	TRBD2	TRBV29-1	16	TRBJ2-1	TGCAGCGGAGACAGGCAAACAACACTAGCGGGGAGTGAGCAGTTCTTC	CSGDRQTTLAGSEQFF
-	TRBD1	TRBV19	19	TRBJ2-1	TGTGCCAGTAAAGGCGTGGCGGGGACAGGGGGCGAGTTCTACAATGAGCAGTTCTTC	CASKGVAGTGGEFYNEQFF
-	TRBD1	TRBV2	18	TRBJ2-6	TGTGCCAGCAGTTCCGAACCGGGACAGTACTCTGGGGCCAACGTCCTGACTTTC	CASSSEPGQYSGANVLTF
-	TRBD2	TRBV9	16	TRBJ2-1	TGTGCCAGCAGCCCAGGGCGACTAGCGGTATACAATGAGCAGTTCTTC	CASSPGRLAVYNEQFF
-	-	TRBV7-8	13	TRBJ1-1	TGTGCCAGCAGCTTAGGGGGGGGAACTGAAGCTTTCTTT	CASSLGGGTEAFF
once	-	TRBV19	13	TRBJ1-2	TGTGCCTCTTCGGAGGGGCTTAACTATGGCTACACCTTC	CASSEGLNYGYTF
-	-	TRBV12-3/TRBV12-4	13	TRBJ1-5	TGTGCCAGCAGTCGGACAGCTAATCAGCCCCAGCATTTT	CASSRTANQPQHF
-	TRBD2	TRBV9	18	TRBJ2-7	TGTGCCAGCAGCGTAGCTACGACTAGCGGGGGCCTACCCTACGAGCAGTACTTC	CASSVATTSGGLPYEQYF
once	TRBD1	TRBV2	13	TRBJ1-2	TGTGCCAACACACGGACAGGGGGCCATGGCTACACCTTC	CANTRTGGHGYTF
-	-	TRBV6-2/TRBV6-3	17	TRBJ1-5	TGTGCCAGCAGTTACCCGGGGTCCTTCCTGGGCAATCAGCCCCAGCATTTT	CASSYPGSFLGNQPQHF
-	-	TRBV4-1	18	TRBJ1-5	TGCGCCAGCAGCCAAGCTCCGCTAGGGGGAAGGGGCAATCAGCCCCAGCATTTT	CASSQAPLGGRGNQPQHF
-	-	TRBV2	16	TRBJ1-3	TGTGCCAGCAGGGGGGACACGCGTTTCTCTGGAAACACCATATATTTT	CASRGDTRFSGNTIYF
-	-	TRBV12-3/TRBV12-4	13	TRBJ1-6	TGTGCCAGCAGTCCCCTTTATAATTCACCCCTCCACTTT	CASSPLYNSPLHF
-	-	TRBV7-3	16	TRBJ2-2	TGTGCCAGCAGCTTAAGAGGAAGTCCCCTCGCCGGGGAGCTGTTTTTT	CASSLRGSPLAGELFF